This T cell receptor (beta chain) was found in a study of shared clonotypes between healthy human individuals. General study points: Among donors, sharing of clonotypes was expected to be affected by sequencing depth. Naive subsets typically showed greater estimated richness than memory subsets.

Researchers ran the assay at a deep level. Under the authors' procedure: Junction-only sequences without quality scores came from ImmunoSEQ, so filtering differed. Here immunoSEQ multiplex PCR was the method, and the copy in TCRdb shows in-frame clones only, minus some. Clonal size and the V and J genes are those of that table, whereas D and trimming came from the DNA. Of 1.5 million to 1.9 million clones listed, under 99% are singletons. J lost 2 bases, V lost 4 bases, and 11 bases had no gene match. Germline V lookup: CDR1 MGHRA, CDR2 YSYEKL. The CDR3 is 18 amino acids. On this clone: Antigen unknown.

The sequenced material came from naive CD4+ T cells sorted from blood. The subset denotes: CD45RA+ positively selected. The receptor's source is a man between 25 and 39 years old in good health. The chain uses TRBV4-1 and TRBJ2-3; 11 nucleotides align to TRBD2. The CDR3 loop is CASSLQGGSGRVTDTQYF. CDR3 bases: TGCGCCAGCAGCCTCCAAGGCGGTAGCGGGAGGGTCACAGATACGCAGTATTTT.